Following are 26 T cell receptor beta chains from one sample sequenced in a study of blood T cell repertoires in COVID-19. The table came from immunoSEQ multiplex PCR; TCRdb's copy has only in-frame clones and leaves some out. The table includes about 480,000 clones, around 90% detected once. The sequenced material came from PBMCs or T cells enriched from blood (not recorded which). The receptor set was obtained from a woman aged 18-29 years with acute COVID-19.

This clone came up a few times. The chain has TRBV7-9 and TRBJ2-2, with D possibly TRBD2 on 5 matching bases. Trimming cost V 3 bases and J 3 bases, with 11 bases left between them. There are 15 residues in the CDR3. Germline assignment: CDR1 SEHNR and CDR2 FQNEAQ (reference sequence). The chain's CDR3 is CASSFGSGDTGELFF. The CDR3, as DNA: TGTGCCAGCAGCTTCGGGTCCGGGGACACCGGGGAGCTGTTTTTT.

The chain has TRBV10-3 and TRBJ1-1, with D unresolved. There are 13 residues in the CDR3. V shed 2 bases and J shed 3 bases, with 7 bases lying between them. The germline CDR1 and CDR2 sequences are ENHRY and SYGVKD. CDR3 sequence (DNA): TGTGCCATCAGTGAGGGGGAGGACACTGAAGCTTTCTTT. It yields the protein CAISEGEDTEAFF.

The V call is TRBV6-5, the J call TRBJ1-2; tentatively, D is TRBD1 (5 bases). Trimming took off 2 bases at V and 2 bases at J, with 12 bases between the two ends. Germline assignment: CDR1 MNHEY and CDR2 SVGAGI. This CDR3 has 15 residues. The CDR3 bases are TGTGCCAGCAGTTACGTGGTGACAGCCAACTATGGCTACACCTTC. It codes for CASSYVVTANYGYTF.

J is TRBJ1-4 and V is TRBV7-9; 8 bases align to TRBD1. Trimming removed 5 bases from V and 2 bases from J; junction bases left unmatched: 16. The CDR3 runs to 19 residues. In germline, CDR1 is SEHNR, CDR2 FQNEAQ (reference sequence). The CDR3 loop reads CASSPGRQGRGHTNEKLFF. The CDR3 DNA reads TGTGCCAGCAGCCCCGGTCGACAGGGGCGAGGTCACACTAATGAAAAACTGTTTTTT. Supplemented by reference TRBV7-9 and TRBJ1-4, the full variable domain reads DTGVSQNPRHKITKRGQNVTFRCDPISEHNRLYWYRQTLGQGPEFLTYFQNEAQLEKSRLLSDRFSAERPKGSFSTLEIQRTEQGDSAMYLCASSPGRQGRGHTNEKLFFGSGTQLSVL.

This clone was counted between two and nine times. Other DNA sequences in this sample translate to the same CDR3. CDR3 region: CASSLTGDNQPQHF. As DNA, the CDR3 is TGTGCCAGCAGCTTGACGGGGGACAATCAGCCCCAGCATTTT. V gene TRBV7-9 combines with J gene TRBJ1-5; perhaps TRBD1 as D (5 bases). This CDR3 has 14 residues. The V end lost 3 bases, the J end lost 3 bases, and 9 bases lay between the germline ends. The germline V gene encodes CDR1 SEHNR and CDR2 FQNEAQ (reference sequence).

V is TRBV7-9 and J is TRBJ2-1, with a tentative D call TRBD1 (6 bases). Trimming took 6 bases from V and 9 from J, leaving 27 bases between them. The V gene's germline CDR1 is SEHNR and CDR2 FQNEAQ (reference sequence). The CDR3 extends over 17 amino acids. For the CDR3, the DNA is TGTGCCAGCAGTTCAGACACGGGACAACTTGCGAATACTGAGCAGTTCTTC. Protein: CASSSDTGQLANTEQFF.

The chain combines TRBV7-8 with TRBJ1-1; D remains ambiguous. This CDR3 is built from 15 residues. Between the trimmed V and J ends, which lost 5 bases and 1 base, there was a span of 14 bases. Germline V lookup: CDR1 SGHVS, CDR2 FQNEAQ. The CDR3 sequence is CASSIQPTGNTEAFF. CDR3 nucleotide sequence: TGTGCCAGCAGCATCCAGCCGACGGGGAACACTGAAGCTTTCTTT.

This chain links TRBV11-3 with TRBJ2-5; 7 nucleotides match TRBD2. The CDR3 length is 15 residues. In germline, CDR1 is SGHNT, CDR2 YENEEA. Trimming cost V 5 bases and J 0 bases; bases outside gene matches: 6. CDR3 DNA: TGTGCCAGCAGCCAAGGGGACTACCACCAAGAGACCCAGTACTTC. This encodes CASSQGDYHQETQYF.

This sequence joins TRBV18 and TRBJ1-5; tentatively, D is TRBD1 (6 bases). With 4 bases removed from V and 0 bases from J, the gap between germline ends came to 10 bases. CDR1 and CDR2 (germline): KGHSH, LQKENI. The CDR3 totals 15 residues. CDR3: CASSLDRYSNQPQHF. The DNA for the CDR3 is TGTGCCAGCTCACTGGACAGATATAGCAATCAGCCCCAGCATTTT.

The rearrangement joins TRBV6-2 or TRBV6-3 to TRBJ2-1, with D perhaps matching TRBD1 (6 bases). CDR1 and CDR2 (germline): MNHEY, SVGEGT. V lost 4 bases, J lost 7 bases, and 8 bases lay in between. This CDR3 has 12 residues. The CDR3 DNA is TGTGCCAGCAGTTCCCAGGGGAATGAGCAGTTCTTC. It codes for CASSSQGNEQFF.

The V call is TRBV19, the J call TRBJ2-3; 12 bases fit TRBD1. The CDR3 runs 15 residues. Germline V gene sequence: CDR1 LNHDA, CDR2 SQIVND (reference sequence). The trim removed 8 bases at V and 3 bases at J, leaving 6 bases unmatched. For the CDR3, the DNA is TGTGCCAGTGGGGGACAGGGGGCGCTTACAGATACGCAGTATTTT. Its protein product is CASGGQGALTDTQYF.

The CDR3 loop is CASSVAGLAGFLETQYF. The CDR3 DNA is TGTGCCAGCAGCGTAGCCGGACTAGCGGGGTTCCTGGAGACCCAGTACTTC. The V and J genes are TRBV9 and TRBJ2-5; the match to TRBD2 covers 12 bases. The CDR3 consists of 17 residues. The trim removed 0 bases at V and 5 bases at J, leaving 8 bases unmatched. Germline loops: CDR1 SGDLS, CDR2 YYNGEE.

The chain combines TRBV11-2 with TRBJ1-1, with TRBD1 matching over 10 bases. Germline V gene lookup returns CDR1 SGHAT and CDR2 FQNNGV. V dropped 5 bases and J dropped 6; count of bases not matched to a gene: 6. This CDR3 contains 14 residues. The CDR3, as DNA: TGTGCCAGCAGCAAGAGACAGGGGGCGGCTGAAGCTTTCTTT. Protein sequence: CASSKRQGAAEAFF.

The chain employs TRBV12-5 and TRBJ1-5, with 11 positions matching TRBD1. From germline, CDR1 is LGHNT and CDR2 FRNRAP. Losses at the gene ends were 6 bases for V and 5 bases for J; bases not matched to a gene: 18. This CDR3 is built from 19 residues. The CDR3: CASGTSRPGQGVPHQPQHF. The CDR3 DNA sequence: TGTGCTAGTGGAACCTCAAGGCCGGGACAGGGGGTACCGCATCAGCCCCAGCATTTT.

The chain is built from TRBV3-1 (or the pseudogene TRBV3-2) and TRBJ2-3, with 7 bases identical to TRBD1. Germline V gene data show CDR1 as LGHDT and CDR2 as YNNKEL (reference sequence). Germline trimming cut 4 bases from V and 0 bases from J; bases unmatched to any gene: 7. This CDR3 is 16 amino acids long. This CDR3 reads CASSPTQQGSTDTQYF. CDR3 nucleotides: TGTGCCAGCAGCCCAACACAACAGGGGAGCACAGATACGCAGTATTTT.

The CDR3 nucleotides are TGTGCCAGCACCGTCGAAGGGGGAAGCTCAGATACGCAGTATTTT. As protein: CASTVEGGSSDTQYF. The V gene is TRBV9, the J gene TRBJ2-3; weak D call: TRBD1 (6 bases). The CDR3 length is 15 residues. Germline assignment: CDR1 SGDLS and CDR2 YYNGEE. V dropped 6 bases and J dropped 4 bases, with 18 bases sitting between them.

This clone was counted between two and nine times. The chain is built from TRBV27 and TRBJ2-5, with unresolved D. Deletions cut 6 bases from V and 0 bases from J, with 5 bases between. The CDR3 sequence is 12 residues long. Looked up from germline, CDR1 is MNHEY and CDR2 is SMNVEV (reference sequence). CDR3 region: CASRRDQETQYF. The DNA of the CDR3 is TGTGCCAGCAGACGGGACCAAGAGACCCAGTACTTC.

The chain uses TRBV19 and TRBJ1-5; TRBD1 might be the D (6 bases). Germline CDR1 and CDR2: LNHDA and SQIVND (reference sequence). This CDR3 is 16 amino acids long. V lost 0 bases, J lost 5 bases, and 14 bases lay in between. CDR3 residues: CASSIDRDRLDQPQHF. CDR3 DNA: TGTGCCAGTAGTATAGATCGTGACAGGCTAGATCAGCCCCAGCATTTT.

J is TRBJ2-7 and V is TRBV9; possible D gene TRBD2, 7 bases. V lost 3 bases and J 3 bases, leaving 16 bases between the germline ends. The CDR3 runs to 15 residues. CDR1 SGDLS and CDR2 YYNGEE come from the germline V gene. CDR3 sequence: CASSGWGGYNYEQYF. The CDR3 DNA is TGTGCCAGCAGCGGGTGGGGGGGCTATAACTACGAGCAGTACTTC.

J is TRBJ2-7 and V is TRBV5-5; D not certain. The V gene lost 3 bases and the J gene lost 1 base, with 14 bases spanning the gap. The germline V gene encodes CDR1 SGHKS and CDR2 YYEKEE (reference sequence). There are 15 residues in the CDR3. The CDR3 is CASSSSLQYSYEQYF. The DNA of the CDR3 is TGTGCCAGCAGCTCATCCCTCCAGTATTCCTACGAGCAGTACTTC.

CDR3: CASSLSVPQGYTF. DNA for the CDR3: TGTGCCAGCAGTTTATCGGTCCCTCAAGGCTACACCTTC. V gene TRBV12-3 or TRBV12-4 combines with J gene TRBJ1-2; D not resolved. Between the trimmed V and J ends, which lost 2 bases and 8 bases, there was a span of 12 bases. This CDR3 comprises 13 residues.

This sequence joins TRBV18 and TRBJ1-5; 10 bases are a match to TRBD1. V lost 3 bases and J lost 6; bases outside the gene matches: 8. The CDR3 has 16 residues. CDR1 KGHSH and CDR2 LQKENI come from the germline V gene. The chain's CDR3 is CASSPTGQGKSQPQHF. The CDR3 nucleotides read TGTGCCAGCTCACCTACGGGACAGGGGAAAAGTCAGCCCCAGCATTTT.

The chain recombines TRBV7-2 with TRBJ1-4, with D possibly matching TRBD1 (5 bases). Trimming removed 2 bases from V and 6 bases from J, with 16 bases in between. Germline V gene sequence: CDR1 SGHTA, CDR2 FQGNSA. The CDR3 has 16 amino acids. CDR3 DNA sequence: TGTGCCAGCAGCTTAATTTCAGGACAAGCTGATGAAAAACTGTTTTTT. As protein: CASSLISGQADEKLFF. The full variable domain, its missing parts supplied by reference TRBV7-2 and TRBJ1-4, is GAGVSQSPSNKVTEKGKDVELRCDPISGHTALYWYRQSLGQGLEFLIYFQGNSAPDKSGLPSDRFSAERTGGSVSTLTIQRTQQEDSAVYLCASSLISGQADEKLFFGSGTQLSVL.

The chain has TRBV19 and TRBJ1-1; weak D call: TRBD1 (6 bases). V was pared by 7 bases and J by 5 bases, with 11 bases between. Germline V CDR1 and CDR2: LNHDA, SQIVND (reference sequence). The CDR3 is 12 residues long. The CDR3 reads CASKITGTEAFF. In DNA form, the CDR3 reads TGTGCCAGTAAGATAACAGGGACTGAAGCTTTCTTT.

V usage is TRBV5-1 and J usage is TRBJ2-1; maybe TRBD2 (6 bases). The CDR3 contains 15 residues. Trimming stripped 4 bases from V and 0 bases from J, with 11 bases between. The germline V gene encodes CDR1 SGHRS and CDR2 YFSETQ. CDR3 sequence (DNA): TGCGCCAGCAGCGTTAGCGGAGGCTCCTACAATGAGCAGTTCTTC. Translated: CASSVSGGSYNEQFF.

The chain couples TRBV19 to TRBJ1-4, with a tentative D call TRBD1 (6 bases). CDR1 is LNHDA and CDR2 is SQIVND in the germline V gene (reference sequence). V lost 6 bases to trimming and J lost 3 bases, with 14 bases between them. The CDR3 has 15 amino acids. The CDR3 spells CASRADSSSNEKLFF. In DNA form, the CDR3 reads TGTGCCAGTAGGGCGGACAGTTCATCTAATGAAAAACTGTTTTTT.